This T cell receptor (beta chain) is from a study of early T cells in non-severe SARS-CoV-2 infection. At least ten counts were recorded for this clonotype. V gave up 3 bases and J gave up 2 bases, with 8 bases separating them. The CDR3 is 14 residues long. TCRdb reanalysed the 5' RACE reads using MiXCR and keeps one entry per CDR3 protein. Among 25,000 to 30,000 distinct CDR3 sequences listed, 5.4% were seen once. This chain joins TRBV12-3 or TRBV12-4 and TRBJ1-3; perhaps TRBD1 as D (5 bases). Sequenced material: whole blood. The clonotype comes from an adult who was a healthcare worker with PCR-confirmed SARS-CoV-2 infection or an uninfected control (not recorded which). The CDR3 bases are TGTGCCAGCAGTTTCCCAGGGACTGGAAACACCATATATTTT. It translates to CASSFPGTGNTIYF.